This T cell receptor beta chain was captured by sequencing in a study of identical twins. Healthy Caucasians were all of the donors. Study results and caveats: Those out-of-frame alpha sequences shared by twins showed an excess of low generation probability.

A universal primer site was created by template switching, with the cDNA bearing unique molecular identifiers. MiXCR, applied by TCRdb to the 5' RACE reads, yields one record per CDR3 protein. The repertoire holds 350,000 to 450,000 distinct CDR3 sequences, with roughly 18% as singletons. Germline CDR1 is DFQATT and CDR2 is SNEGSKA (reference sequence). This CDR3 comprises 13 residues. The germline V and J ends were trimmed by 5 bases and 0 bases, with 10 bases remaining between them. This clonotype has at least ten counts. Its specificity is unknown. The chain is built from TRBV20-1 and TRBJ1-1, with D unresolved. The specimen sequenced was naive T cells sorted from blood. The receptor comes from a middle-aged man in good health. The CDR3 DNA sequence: TGCAGTGCTGCGAGCAGGATGAACACTGAAGCTTTCTTT. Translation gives CSAASRMNTEAFF.